Each of the 9 T cell receptor beta chains below was sequenced from the same sample in a study of shared clonotypes between healthy human individuals. Profiling relied on immunoSEQ multiplex PCR, and the TCRdb table lists in-frame clones only, not all of them. The table includes hundreds of thousands of clones, almost 97% detected once. What was sequenced was naive CD4+ T cells sorted from blood. Stated subset: CD45RA+ positively selected. These receptors were obtained from a woman in her thirties in good health.

The chain uses TRBV7-3 and TRBJ2-1; 10 bases match TRBD2. The CDR3 spans 18 residues. V dropped 6 bases and J dropped 0; count of bases not matched to a gene: 11. Looked up from germline, CDR1 is SGHTA and CDR2 is FQGTGA. The CDR3 region is CASSAGRASGSSYNEQFF. DNA for the CDR3: TGTGCCAGCAGTGCAGGGAGGGCTAGCGGGAGCTCCTACAATGAGCAGTTCTTC.

This chain uses TRBV11-2 with TRBJ2-2, with D unresolved. This CDR3 spans 14 amino acids. Germline V CDR1 and CDR2: SGHAT, FQNNGV. V lost 1 base and J 10 bases, leaving 13 bases between the germline ends. The CDR3 region is CASSLGTRYEELFF. CDR3 nucleotides: TGTGCCAGCAGCTTAGGGACGAGGTACGAGGAGCTGTTTTTT. The complete variable domain, with remaining parts taken from reference TRBV11-2 and TRBJ2-2, reads EAGVAQSPRYKIIEKRQSVAFWCNPISGHATLYWYQQILGQGPKLLIQFQNNGVVDDSQLPKDRFSAERLKGVDSTLKIQPAKLEDSAVYLCASSLGTRYEELFFGEGSRLTVL.

The chain links TRBV18 to TRBJ1-5, with TRBD1 as a possible D gene (5 bases). Germline values: CDR1 KGHSH, CDR2 LQKENI. V gave up 3 bases and J gave up 0 bases, with 9 bases separating them. The length of the CDR3 is 15 residues. The CDR3 loop is CASSPLGVSNQPQHF. Here the CDR3 DNA reads TGTGCCAGCTCACCGTTGGGGGTTAGCAATCAGCCCCAGCATTTT.

V is TRBV5-1 and J is TRBJ2-7; a possible D gene is TRBD2 (5 bases). The CDR3 length is 12 residues. Germline V lookup: CDR1 SGHRS, CDR2 YFSETQ. V was pared by 1 base and J by 6 bases, with 8 bases between. CDR3 DNA sequence: TGCGCCAGCAGCTTGTCAGCGGCCGAGCAGTACTTC. Its translation is CASSLSAAEQYF.

The chain employs TRBV29-1 and TRBJ1-5, with TRBD1 matching 10 bases. The CDR3 loop spans 13 amino acids. The germline V gene encodes CDR1 SQVTM and CDR2 ANQGSEA. J was trimmed by 7 bases and V by 4 bases; bases with no gene match: 4. CDR3 DNA sequence: TGCAGCGTTGCCGGGACAGGGGACCAGCCCCAGCATTTT. This sequence encodes CSVAGTGDQPQHF.

V gene TRBV6-6 combines with J gene TRBJ2-6; a weak D match, TRBD2 (5 bases). Trimming removed 5 bases at V and 6 bases at J, with 8 bases between. Germline V gene data show CDR1 as MNHNY and CDR2 as SVGAGI (reference sequence). This CDR3 has 13 amino acids. The CDR3 DNA follows: TGTGCCAGCAGTCGGGAAGTGGCCAACGTCCTGACTTTC. Translating it yields CASSREVANVLTF.

The chain employs TRBV27 and TRBJ2-1, with 8 bases identical to TRBD2. Losses at the gene ends were 5 bases for V and 1 base for J; bases not matched to a gene: 7. The germline V gene encodes CDR1 MNHEY and CDR2 SMNVEV (reference sequence). The CDR3 contains 16 residues. In nucleotides, the CDR3 is TGTGCCAGCAGTAGCGGGAGTAGTGGGTCCTACAATGAGCAGTTCTTC. It translates to CASSSGSSGSYNEQFF.

V usage is TRBV30 and J usage is TRBJ2-1, with 9 bases aligning to TRBD2. This CDR3 has 16 residues. V lost 2 bases and J lost 5; bases outside the gene matches: 10. From germline, CDR1 is GTSNPN and CDR2 SVGIG (reference sequence). The CDR3 here is CAWSPGAGGYHNEQFF. The CDR3 coding sequence is TGTGCCTGGAGTCCTGGCGCGGGAGGGTACCACAATGAGCAGTTCTTC.

CDR3 DNA sequence: TGTGCCATCAGTGGGGCAGGGCTTGCGGATACGCAGTATTTT. Residues: CAISGAGLADTQYF. This chain links TRBV10-3 with TRBJ2-3; D is possibly TRBD1 (5 bases). The CDR3 is 14 residues long. Trimming took off 4 bases at V and 6 bases at J, with 14 bases between the two ends. Germline loops: CDR1 ENHRY, CDR2 SYGVKD.